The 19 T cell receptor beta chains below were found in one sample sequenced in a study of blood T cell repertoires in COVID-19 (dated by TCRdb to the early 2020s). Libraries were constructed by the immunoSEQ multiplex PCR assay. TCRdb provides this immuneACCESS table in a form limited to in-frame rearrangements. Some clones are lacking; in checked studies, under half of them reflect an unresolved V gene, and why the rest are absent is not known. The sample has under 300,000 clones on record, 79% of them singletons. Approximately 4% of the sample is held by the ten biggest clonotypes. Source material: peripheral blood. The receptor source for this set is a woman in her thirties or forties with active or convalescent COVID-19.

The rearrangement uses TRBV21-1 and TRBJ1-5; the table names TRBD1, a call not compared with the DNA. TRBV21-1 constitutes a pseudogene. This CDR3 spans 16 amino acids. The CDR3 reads CASSPWDRDCSQPQHF. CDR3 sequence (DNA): TGTGCCAGCAGCCCCTGGGACAGGGATTGTAGTCAGCCCCAGCATTTT.

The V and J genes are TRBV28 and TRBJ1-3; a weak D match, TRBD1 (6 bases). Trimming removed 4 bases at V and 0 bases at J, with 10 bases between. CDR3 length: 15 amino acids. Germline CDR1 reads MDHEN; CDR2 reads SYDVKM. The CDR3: CASSSGDFSGNTIYF. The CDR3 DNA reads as TGTGCCAGCAGTTCAGGGGATTTCTCTGGAAACACCATATATTTT.

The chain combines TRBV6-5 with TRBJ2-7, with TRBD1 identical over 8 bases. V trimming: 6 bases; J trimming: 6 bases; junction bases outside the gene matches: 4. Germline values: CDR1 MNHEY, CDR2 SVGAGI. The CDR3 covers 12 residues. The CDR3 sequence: CASSPGQGEQYF. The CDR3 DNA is TGTGCCAGCAGCCCCGGACAGGGCGAGCAGTACTTC.

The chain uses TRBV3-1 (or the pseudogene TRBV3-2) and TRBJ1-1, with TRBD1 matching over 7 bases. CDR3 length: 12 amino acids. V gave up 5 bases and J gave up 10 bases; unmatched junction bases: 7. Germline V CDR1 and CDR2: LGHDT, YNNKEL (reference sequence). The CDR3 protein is CASSSITGVAFF. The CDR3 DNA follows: TGTGCCAGCAGCTCTATTACAGGGGTAGCTTTCTTT.

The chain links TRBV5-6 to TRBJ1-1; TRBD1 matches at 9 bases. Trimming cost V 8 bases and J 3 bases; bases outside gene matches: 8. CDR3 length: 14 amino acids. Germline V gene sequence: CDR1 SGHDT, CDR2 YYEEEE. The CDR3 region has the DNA TGTGCCAGTTATGAGGGACAGGGCTACACTGAAGCTTTCTTT. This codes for CASYEGQGYTEAFF. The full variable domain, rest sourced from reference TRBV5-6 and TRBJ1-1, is DAGVTQSPTHLIKTRGQQVTLRCSPKSGHDTVSWYQQALGQGPQFIFQYYEEEERQRGNFPDRFSGHQFPNYSSELNVNALLLGDSALYLCASYEGQGYTEAFFGQGTRLTVV.

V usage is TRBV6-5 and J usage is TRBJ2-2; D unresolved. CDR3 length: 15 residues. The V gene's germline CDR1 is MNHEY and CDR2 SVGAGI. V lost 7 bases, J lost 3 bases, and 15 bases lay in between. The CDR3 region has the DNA TGTGCCAGCAAGACGCGGATCGCTGACACCGGGGAGCTGTTTTTT. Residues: CASKTRIADTGELFF.

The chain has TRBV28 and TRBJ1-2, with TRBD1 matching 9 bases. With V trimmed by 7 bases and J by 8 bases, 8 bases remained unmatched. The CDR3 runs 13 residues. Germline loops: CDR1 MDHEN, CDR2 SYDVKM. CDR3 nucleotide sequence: TGTGCCAGCAAGAAACAGGGGGCGCAGGGCTACACCTTC. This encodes CASKKQGAQGYTF.

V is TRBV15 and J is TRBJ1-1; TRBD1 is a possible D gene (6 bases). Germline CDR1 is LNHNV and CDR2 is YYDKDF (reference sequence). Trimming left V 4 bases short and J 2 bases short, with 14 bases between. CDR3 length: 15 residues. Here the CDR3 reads CATSTRRTANTEAFF. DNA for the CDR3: TGTGCCACCAGCACGAGACGGACAGCTAACACTGAAGCTTTCTTT.

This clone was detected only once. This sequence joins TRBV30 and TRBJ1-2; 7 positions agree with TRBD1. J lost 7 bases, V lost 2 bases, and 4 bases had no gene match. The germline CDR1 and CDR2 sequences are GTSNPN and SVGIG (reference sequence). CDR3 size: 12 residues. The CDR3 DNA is TGTGCCTGGAGTACGACAGGGTCTGGCTACACCTTC. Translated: CAWSTTGSGYTF.

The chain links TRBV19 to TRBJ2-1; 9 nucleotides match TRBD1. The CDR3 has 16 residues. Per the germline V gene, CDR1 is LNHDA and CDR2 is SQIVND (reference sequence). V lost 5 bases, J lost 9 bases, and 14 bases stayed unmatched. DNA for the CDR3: TGTGCCAGTAGTCCCGCCTGGGGGACAGGGTTGGGTGAGCAGTTCTTC. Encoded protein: CASSPAWGTGLGEQFF.

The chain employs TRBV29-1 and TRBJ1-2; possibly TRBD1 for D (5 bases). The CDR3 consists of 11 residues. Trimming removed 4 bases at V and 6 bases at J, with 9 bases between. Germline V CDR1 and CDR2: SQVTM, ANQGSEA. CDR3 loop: CSVGAGNGYTF. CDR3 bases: TGCAGCGTTGGAGCAGGGAATGGCTACACCTTC.

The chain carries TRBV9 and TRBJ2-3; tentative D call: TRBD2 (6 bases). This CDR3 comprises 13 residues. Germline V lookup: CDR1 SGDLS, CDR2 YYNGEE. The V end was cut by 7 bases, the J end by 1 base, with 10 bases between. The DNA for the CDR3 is TGTGCCAGCGGGGGGAGAGGCACAGATACGCAGTATTTT. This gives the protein CASGGRGTDTQYF.

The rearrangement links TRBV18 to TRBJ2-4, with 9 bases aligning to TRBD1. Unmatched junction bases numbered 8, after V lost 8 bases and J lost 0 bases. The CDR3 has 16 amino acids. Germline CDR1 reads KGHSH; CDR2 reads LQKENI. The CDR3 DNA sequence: TGTGCCAGCGGGAACAGGGGGCTAGAAGCCAAAAACATTCAGTACTTC. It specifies CASGNRGLEAKNIQYF.

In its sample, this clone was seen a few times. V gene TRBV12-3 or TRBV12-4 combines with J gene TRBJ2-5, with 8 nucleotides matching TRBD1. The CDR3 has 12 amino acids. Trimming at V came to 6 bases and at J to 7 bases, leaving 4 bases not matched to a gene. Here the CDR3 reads CASSGQGVTQYF. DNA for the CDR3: TGTGCCAGCAGCGGACAGGGCGTGACCCAGTACTTC.

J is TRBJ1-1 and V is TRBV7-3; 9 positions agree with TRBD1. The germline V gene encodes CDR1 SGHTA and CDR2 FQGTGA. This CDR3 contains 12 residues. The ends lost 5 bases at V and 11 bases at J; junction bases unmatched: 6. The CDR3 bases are TGTGCCAGCAGCGCGACACAGGGGGCCGCTTTCTTT. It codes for CASSATQGAAFF.

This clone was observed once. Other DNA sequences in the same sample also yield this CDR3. In DNA, the CDR3 is TGTGCCAGCAGTGAGGACAGGTCGACTGAAGCTTTCTTT. Protein sequence: CASSEDRSTEAFF. The chain employs TRBV2 and TRBJ1-1, with 7 bases fitting TRBD1. The CDR3 sequence is 13 residues long. Germline V gene sequence: CDR1 SNHLY, CDR2 FYNNEI. J lost 5 bases, V lost 3 bases, and 3 bases had no gene match.

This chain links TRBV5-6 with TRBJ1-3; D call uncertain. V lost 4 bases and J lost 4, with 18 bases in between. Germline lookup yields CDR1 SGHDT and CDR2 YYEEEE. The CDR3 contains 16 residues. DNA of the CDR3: TGTGCCAGCAGCCCCCTCACGGGAAATCAGGGAAACACCATATATTTT. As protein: CASSPLTGNQGNTIYF.

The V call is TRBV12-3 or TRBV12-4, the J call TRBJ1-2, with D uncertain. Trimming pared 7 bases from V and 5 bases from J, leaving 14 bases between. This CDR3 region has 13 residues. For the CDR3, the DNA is TGTGCCAGCACCTATCATCCGGTATATGGCTACACCTTC. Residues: CASTYHPVYGYTF.

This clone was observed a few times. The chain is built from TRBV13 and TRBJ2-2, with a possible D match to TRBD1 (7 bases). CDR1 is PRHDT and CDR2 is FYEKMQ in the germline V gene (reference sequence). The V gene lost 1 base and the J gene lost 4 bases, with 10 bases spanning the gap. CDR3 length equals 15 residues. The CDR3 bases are TGTGCCAGCAGCTTAGCAGGGGGGCCCACCGGGGAGCTGTTTTTT. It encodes CASSLAGGPTGELFF.